Below, 24 T cell receptor beta chains from the same sample are listed, as sequenced in a study of blood T cell repertoires in COVID-19 (dated by TCRdb to 2018 to 2020). Library creation used the immunoSEQ multiplex PCR assay. Sourced from immuneACCESS, this table was stored by TCRdb with only in-frame sequences that have V and J called. A share of the clones is absent; for the studies checked, an unresolved V gene accounts for under half, and the remainder has no known explanation. The sample table contains about 76,000 clones; only one count was recorded for roughly 80% of them. The ten most abundant clones make up 9.5% to 15% of the sample. The sequencing input was peripheral blood. These receptors were obtained from a human donor in a cohort sampled during active COVID-19.

CDR3 in amino acids: CASSPGGRGQNTEAFF. The DNA of the CDR3 is TGTGCCAGCAGCCCCGGGGGAAGGGGCCAGAACACTGAAGCTTTCTTT. The chain carries TRBV7-9 and TRBJ1-1; D possibly corresponds to TRBD1 (5 bases). Trimming stripped 5 bases from V and 1 base from J, with 17 bases between. From germline, CDR1 is SEHNR and CDR2 FQNEAQ (reference sequence). The CDR3 has 16 amino acids.

The V gene is TRBV5-8, the J gene TRBJ2-5; the D gene is possibly TRBD2 (5 bases). Germline V gene sequence: CDR1 SGHTS, CDR2 YDEGEE. Trimming shortened V by 2 bases and J by 5 bases, and 13 bases separated the two germline ends. The CDR3 covers 14 residues. CDR3 in DNA: TGTGCCAGCAGCTTTCTTGCAGGCGGGGAGACCCAGTACTTC. Protein product: CASSFLAGGETQYF.

This chain joins TRBV3-1 (or the pseudogene TRBV3-2) and TRBJ1-6; the match to TRBD1 covers 9 bases. Germline V gene lookup returns CDR1 LGHDT and CDR2 YNNKEL (reference sequence). The CDR3 extends over 16 amino acids. Trimming at V came to 4 bases and at J to 4 bases, leaving 5 bases not matched to a gene. In DNA, the CDR3 is TGTGCCAGCAGCCCCCGGGACAGGGTTTATAATTCACCCCTCCACTTT. The encoded protein is CASSPRDRVYNSPLHF.

Only a few counts were recorded for this clone. V usage is TRBV19 and J usage is TRBJ2-5, with TRBD2 identical over 16 bases. Per germline, CDR1 LNHDA and CDR2 SQIVND (reference sequence). The junction had 4 bases not matched to a gene; V was cut back by 1 base and J by 5 bases. This CDR3 contains 17 residues. The CDR3 DNA reads as TGTGCCAGTAGTATAGGGGGACTAGCGGGAGGGTTTGAGACCCAGTACTTC. Translated: CASSIGGLAGGFETQYF.

This clone has just one count. The chain has TRBV19 and TRBJ1-1, with D hard to call. Germline-derived CDR1 and CDR2 are LNHDA and SQIVND (reference sequence). There are 11 residues in the CDR3. V dropped 9 bases and J dropped 8 bases, with 13 bases sitting between them. CDR3 region: CASMRGPEAFF. CDR3 DNA sequence: TGTGCCAGCATGAGAGGCCCAGAAGCTTTCTTT.

The genes are TRBV6-6 and TRBJ2-5; 7 bases match TRBD1. V lost 2 bases, J lost 2 bases, and 2 bases stayed unmatched. CDR3 length: 14 residues. Germline CDR1 and CDR2: MNHNY and SVGAGI (reference sequence). The CDR3 protein is CASSYRDRQETQYF. The CDR3, as DNA: TGTGCCAGCAGTTACCGGGACAGACAAGAGACCCAGTACTTC.

The chain joins TRBV7-9 to TRBJ2-7, with D tentatively TRBD2 (6 bases). The CDR3 is 16 amino acids. Deletions cut 5 bases from V and 3 bases from J, with 20 bases between. Germline V CDR1 and CDR2: SEHNR, FQNEAQ (reference sequence). CDR3 nucleotide sequence: TGTGCCAGCAGCCCCTCGGACGGGCGGGGATACTACGAGCAGTACGTC. Translation: CASSPSDGRGYYEQYV.

The chain employs TRBV7-6 and TRBJ1-6; tentatively, D is TRBD1 (6 bases). The V gene lost 5 bases and the J gene lost 7 bases, with 18 bases spanning the gap. Germline V CDR1 and CDR2: SGHVS, FNYEAQ. CDR3 length: 16 amino acids. The CDR3 spells CASSQGPTGNNSPLHF. DNA of the CDR3: TGTGCCAGCAGCCAAGGCCCTACAGGGAACAATTCACCCCTCCACTTT.

The chain has TRBV19 and TRBJ2-2; TRBD2 might be the D (5 bases). Trimming left V 3 bases short and J 2 bases short, with 13 bases between. The length of the CDR3 is 16 residues. In germline, CDR1 is LNHDA, CDR2 SQIVND (reference sequence). This chain's CDR3 is CASSMVLATNTGELFF. CDR3 bases: TGTGCCAGTAGTATGGTCCTAGCCACTAACACCGGGGAGCTGTTTTTT.

The chain is built from TRBV3-1 (or the pseudogene TRBV3-2) and TRBJ1-1; perhaps TRBD1 as D (5 bases). This CDR3 region has 13 residues. V lost 5 bases and J 1 base, leaving 8 bases between the germline ends. Germline CDR1 is LGHDT and CDR2 is YNNKEL (reference sequence). CDR3 sequence: CASSITGNTEAFF. CDR3 in DNA: TGTGCCAGCAGCATCACAGGGAACACTGAAGCTTTCTTT.

The chain links TRBV6-1 to TRBJ1-4, with 9 positions matching TRBD1. J lost 5 bases, V lost 2 bases, and 9 bases had no gene match. CDR3 length: 17 residues. From germline, CDR1 is MNHNS and CDR2 SASEGT. In nucleotides, the CDR3 is TGTGCCAGCAGTGAACCCGGATCGGGACAGGGCAATGAAAAACTGTTTTTT. Translating gives CASSEPGSGQGNEKLFF.

The chain joins TRBV12-3 or TRBV12-4 to TRBJ1-6, with D perhaps TRBD1 (5 bases). The CDR3 is 12 residues long. V gave up 3 bases and J gave up 14 bases, with 11 bases separating them. The CDR3 here is CASSFGDRTLHF. The CDR3 bases are TGTGCCAGCAGTTTCGGTGACAGAACCCTCCACTTT.

The chain is built from TRBV9 and TRBJ1-1; unclear D gene. CDR1 and CDR2 from the germline V gene are SGDLS and YYNGEE. There are 14 residues in the CDR3. Between the trimmed V and J ends, which lost 3 bases and 1 base, there was a span of 10 bases. CDR3 sequence reads: CASSASSQNTEAFF. In DNA, the CDR3 is TGTGCCAGCAGCGCGAGCTCCCAGAACACTGAAGCTTTCTTT.

The CDR3 loop is CASSLVGASNYGYTF. The CDR3 nucleotides are TGTGCCAGCAGCTTGGTTGGGGCAAGTAACTATGGCTACACCTTC. V and J are TRBV5-4 and TRBJ1-2, with D possibly matching TRBD1 (5 bases). CDR1 and CDR2 (germline): SGHNT, YYREEE (reference sequence). The CDR3 has 15 residues. Trimming shortened V by 0 bases and J by 1 base, and 10 bases separated the two germline ends.

This sequence joins TRBV6-5 and TRBJ2-7, with TRBD1 matching 7 bases. V gave up 10 bases and J gave up 5 bases; unmatched junction bases: 5. There are 11 residues in the CDR3. Germline V gene sequence: CDR1 MNHEY, CDR2 SVGAGI. CDR3 coding DNA: TGTGCCACACACAGGGGAGACGAGCAGTACGTC. This gives the protein CATHRGDEQYV.

J is TRBJ2-1 and V is TRBV6-2 or TRBV6-3; D is perhaps TRBD1 (6 bases). V was clipped by 2 bases and J by 3 bases, with 11 bases between them. The germline CDR1 and CDR2 sequences are MNHEY and SVGEGT. The CDR3 contains 15 residues. The CDR3 DNA reads as TGTGCCAGCAGTTACACTGGACAGATCTACAATGAGCAGTTCTTC. It is translated as CASSYTGQIYNEQFF.

The rearrangement uses TRBV28 and TRBJ2-7, with a possible D match to TRBD2 (6 bases). CDR1 is MDHEN and CDR2 is SYDVKM in the germline V gene. The V gene lost 7 bases and the J gene lost 0 bases, with 13 bases spanning the gap. There are 14 residues in the CDR3. The CDR3 nucleotides are TGTGCCAGCATACCCGGGAGTAGCTCCTACGAGCAGTACTTC. This sequence encodes CASIPGSSSYEQYF.

The table lists this clone with a count of one. This chain connects TRBV7-8 to TRBJ1-6; no definite D call. In germline, CDR1 is SGHVS, CDR2 FQNEAQ. V was pared by 1 base and J by 10 bases, with 17 bases between. CDR3 length: 16 residues. In DNA, the CDR3 is TGTGCCAGCAGCTTAGGGCAGGCCCCTATTCGGTCACCCCTCCACTTT. Translated: CASSLGQAPIRSPLHF. Based on the CDR3 plus reference TRBV7-8 and TRBJ1-6, the full variable domain is GAGVSQSPRYKVAKRGQDVALRCDPISGHVSLFWYQQALGQGPEFLTYFQNEAQLDKSGLPSDRFFAERPEGSVSTLKIQRTQQEDSAVYLCASSLGQAPIRSPLHFGNGTRLTVT.

J is TRBJ1-1 and V is TRBV7-2, with a possible D match to TRBD1 (5 bases). The CDR3 runs 13 residues. Looked up from germline, CDR1 is SGHTA and CDR2 is FQGNSA. Trimming left V 5 bases short and J 0 bases short, with 7 bases between. CDR3 coding DNA: TGTGCCAGCAGCGCACAGGTGAACACTGAAGCTTTCTTT. This gives the protein CASSAQVNTEAFF.

The chain recombines TRBV23-1 with TRBJ1-2; D is uncertain. TRBV23-1 is annotated as an ORF whose role is uncertain. The length of the CDR3 is 16 residues. The germline V and J ends were trimmed by 8 bases and 4 bases, with 23 bases remaining between them. This CDR3 reads CASGPFGQALSYGYTF. The CDR3 DNA is TGCGCCAGCGGGCCATTTGGGCAGGCCCTGTCCTATGGCTACACCTTC.

This sequence joins TRBV5-6 and TRBJ1-2; 7 bases map to TRBD1. The germline V gene encodes CDR1 SGHDT and CDR2 YYEEEE. The V gene end was trimmed by 4 bases and the J gene end by 2 bases; junction bases not matched to a gene: 11. The CDR3 is 16 residues long. CDR3 sequence (DNA): TGTGCCAGCAGCACGACAGGGAGGAAGGAGAACTATGGCTACACCTTC. This encodes CASSTTGRKENYGYTF.

The chain recombines TRBV3-1 (or the pseudogene TRBV3-2) with TRBJ2-3, with D tentatively TRBD2 (5 bases). The germline gives CDR1 LGHDT, CDR2 YNNKEL (reference sequence). This CDR3 has 14 amino acids. Trimming removed 2 bases from V and 5 bases from J, with 11 bases in between. The CDR3 loop is CASSQYSAGDTQYF. CDR3 in DNA: TGTGCCAGCAGCCAATACTCGGCGGGAGATACGCAGTATTTT.

The V and J genes are TRBV18 and TRBJ2-1; 8 nucleotides align to TRBD2. V lost 3 bases to trimming and J lost 8 bases; unmatched junction nucleotides: 9. The CDR3 consists of 15 residues. Germline assignment: CDR1 KGHSH and CDR2 LQKENI. CDR3 region: CASSPRAGASYEQFF. CDR3 nucleotides: TGTGCCAGCTCACCGCGAGCGGGAGCCTCTTATGAGCAGTTCTTC.

The chain recombines TRBV28 with TRBJ1-2; the match to TRBD1 covers 7 bases. V lost 3 bases and J lost 1; bases outside the gene matches: 2. CDR1 and CDR2 from the germline V gene are MDHEN and SYDVKM. This CDR3 is 14 amino acids long. This chain's CDR3 is CASSLSGGNYGYTF. The DNA of the CDR3 is TGTGCCAGCAGTTTGTCAGGGGGTAACTATGGCTACACCTTC.